The 31 T cell receptor beta chains below all came from one sample that was sequenced in a study of cytomegalovirus exposure and HLA in healthy donors (TCRdb year 2017). Library method: the immunoSEQ multiplex PCR assay. For the multiplex PCR, a mixture combining 60 forward primers for TCR Vbeta segments and 13 reverse primers for TCR Jbeta segments was used. TCRdb stores this immuneACCESS table with in-frame sequences only. Part of the clones is absent; in the studies checked, under half of the shortfall reflects unresolved V genes, and no reason is known for the rest. The sample yields about 140,000 clones; 66% were counted once. 6.5% of the sample rests with the top ten. Sequencing was carried out using PBMCs. All receptors derive from an older woman in good health and CMV-seronegative.

The gene calls are TRBV5-6 and TRBJ1-1; 7 bases are a match to TRBD1. The junction had 4 bases not matched to a gene; V was cut back by 0 bases and J by 5 bases. This CDR3 region has 14 residues. CDR1 and CDR2 from the germline V gene are SGHDT and YYEEEE. CDR3 sequence reads: CASSLAQGWTEAFF. The CDR3 DNA reads TGTGCCAGCAGCTTGGCACAGGGGTGGACTGAAGCTTTCTTT. Full variable domain (missing parts from reference TRBV5-6 and TRBJ1-1): DAGVTQSPTHLIKTRGQQVTLRCSPKSGHDTVSWYQQALGQGPQFIFQYYEEEERQRGNFPDRFSGHQFPNYSSELNVNALLLGDSALYLCASSLAQGWTEAFFGQGTRLTVV.

This clone was observed a few times. Sequence at one end of the junction differs from germline and may be a read error. The rearrangement links TRBV7-9 to TRBJ1-3; TRBD1 agrees at 10 bases. CDR1 and CDR2 (germline): SEHNR, FQNEAQ (reference sequence). This CDR3 region has 17 residues. Here the CDR3 reads CSSSLTWTGGSGNTIYF. CDR3 in DNA: TGTTCCAGCAGCTTAACGTGGACAGGGGGCTCTGGAAACACCATATATTTT.

The chain has TRBV10-1 and TRBJ2-5; tentatively, D is TRBD2 (5 bases). Matching the DNA end better, TRBJ2-7 makes the J call doubtful. CDR1 is WNHNN, CDR2 SYGVQD, per germline (reference sequence). CDR3 length: 14 amino acids. The CDR3 loop reads CASRDRDLSHEQYF. CDR3 nucleotide sequence: TGCGCCAGCAGAGACCGGGATTTAAGCCACGAGCAGTACTTC.

This clone has more than one count but fewer than ten. This chain uses TRBV12-5 with TRBJ2-5; weak D call: TRBD2 (6 bases). V was shortened by 7 bases and J by 3 bases, with 12 bases between the two germline ends. Germline CDR1 LGHNT, CDR2 FRNRAP. The CDR3 covers 13 residues. The CDR3 DNA sequence: TGTGCTAGTGCCTGGGGGGATAAAGAGACCCAGTACTTC. This sequence encodes CASAWGDKETQYF.

V is TRBV5-1 and J is TRBJ2-5; D is unclear. V was cut by 0 bases and J by 3 bases, with 6 bases left in between. The length of the CDR3 is 13 residues. From germline, CDR1 is SGHRS and CDR2 YFSETQ. DNA for the CDR3: TGCGCCAGCAGCTTGGCCCTCGAAGAGACCCAGTACTTC. This codes for CASSLALEETQYF. The full variable domain, in which reference TRBV5-1 and TRBJ2-5 provide the parts outside the CDR3, is KAGVTQTPRYLIKTRGQQVTLSCSPISGHRSVSWYQQTPGQGLQFLFEYFSETQRNKGNFPGRFSGRQFSNSRSEMNVSTLELGDSALYLCASSLALEETQYFGPGTRLLVL.

The rearrangement links TRBV28 to TRBJ1-2; D might be TRBD1 (5 bases). This CDR3 region has 15 residues. Germline-derived CDR1 and CDR2 are MDHEN and SYDVKM. Trimming removed 6 bases from V and 2 bases from J, with 16 bases in between. This CDR3 is CASSSGAFPNYGYTF. The CDR3 DNA is TGTGCCAGCAGCTCTGGGGCCTTTCCAAACTATGGCTACACCTTC.

This clone was counted a few times. The rearrangement uses TRBV6-6 and TRBJ2-7; 9 bases align to TRBD2. CDR3 length: 13 residues. Per germline, CDR1 MNHNY and CDR2 SVGAGI (reference sequence). Trimming cost V 4 bases and J 6 bases; bases outside gene matches: 4. CDR3 region: CASSFRLAAEQYF. Here the CDR3 DNA reads TGTGCCAGCAGTTTCCGACTAGCGGCCGAGCAGTACTTC.

The chain employs TRBV28 and TRBJ2-7; perhaps TRBD1 as D (5 bases). In germline, CDR1 is MDHEN, CDR2 SYDVKM. The CDR3 has 13 residues. Deletions cut 6 bases from V and 3 bases from J, with 12 bases between. The CDR3 loop reads CASRPRVGYEQYF. The CDR3 bases are TGTGCCAGCAGACCCAGGGTTGGCTACGAGCAGTACTTC. Full variable domain (remainder filled in from reference TRBV28 and TRBJ2-7): DVKVTQSSRYLVKRTGEKVFLECVQDMDHENMFWYRQDPGLGLRLIYFSYDVKMKEKGDIPEGYSVSREKKERFSLILESASTNQTSMYLCASRPRVGYEQYFGPGTRLTVT.

This clone was found a few times. The V call is TRBV27, the J call TRBJ2-1; 8 bases agree with TRBD2. With 3 bases clipped from V and 4 bases from J, the junction kept 5 bases outside the gene matches. This CDR3 region has 15 residues. CDR1 and CDR2 from the germline V gene are MNHEY and SMNVEV (reference sequence). The CDR3 loop is CASSLAGGPYNEQFF. The CDR3 coding sequence is TGTGCCAGCAGTTTGGCGGGAGGTCCTTACAATGAGCAGTTCTTC.

This chain joins TRBV27 and TRBJ1-2, with TRBD1 matching over 7 bases. The CDR3 has 14 amino acids. The ends lost 6 bases at V and 6 bases at J; junction bases unmatched: 10. Germline V gene lookup returns CDR1 MNHEY and CDR2 SMNVEV (reference sequence). CDR3 sequence (DNA): TGTGCCAGCAGACTCCCGGGACAGAAAGATGGCTACACCTTC. This encodes CASRLPGQKDGYTF.

The V and J genes are TRBV6-4 and TRBJ1-1, with a possible D match to TRBD1 (5 bases). Germline V CDR1 and CDR2: MRHNA, SNTAGT. Trimming took 6 bases from V and 5 from J, leaving 13 bases between them. This CDR3 is 13 amino acids long. CDR3 nucleotides: TGTGCCAGCAGAGGAGGGGTGGGGACTGAAGCTTTCTTT. Residues: CASRGGVGTEAFF.

The chain uses TRBV7-2 and TRBJ1-6; D may be TRBD1 (5 bases). The CDR3 extends over 15 amino acids. V was shortened by 4 bases and J by 7 bases, with 14 bases between the two germline ends. Germline CDR1 is SGHTA and CDR2 is FQGNSA. DNA of the CDR3: TGTGCCAGCAGCTCTGCGGGGGGGGGAAATTCACCCCTCCACTTT. This encodes CASSSAGGGNSPLHF.

This clone was detected a few times. This sequence joins TRBV7-2 and TRBJ2-3; 7 nucleotides line up with TRBD2. Unmatched junction bases numbered 9, after V lost 8 bases and J lost 1 base. CDR1 is SGHTA and CDR2 is FQGNSA in the germline V gene. There are 15 residues in the CDR3. The DNA of the CDR3 is TGTGCCAGCCGCCTATGGGCGGGGGGCACAGATACGCAGTATTTT. It is translated as CASRLWAGGTDTQYF.

V usage is TRBV4-1 and J usage is TRBJ2-3; TRBD2 aligns across 10 bases. Germline values: CDR1 MGHRA, CDR2 YSYEKL. V dropped 3 bases and J dropped 6; count of bases not matched to a gene: 12. The CDR3 is 17 amino acids. Written as DNA, the CDR3 is TGCGCCAGCAGCCAGGGGGGAGCGGGGGGGCGTGCGGATACGCAGTATTTT. The encoded protein is CASSQGGAGGRADTQYF.

V gene TRBV7-2 combines with J gene TRBJ1-1; TRBD1 might be the D (6 bases). The CDR3 runs to 16 residues. The germline gives CDR1 SGHTA, CDR2 FQGNSA. V was shortened by 2 bases and J by 3 bases, with 16 bases between the two germline ends. CDR3 protein: CASSLRPGAPHTEAFF. The CDR3 bases are TGTGCCAGCAGCTTACGGCCAGGGGCACCCCACACTGAAGCTTTCTTT.

This clone was seen a handful of times. This rearrangement joins TRBV9 to TRBJ2-5, with 10 bases aligning to TRBD2. The end of the DNA aligns better with TRBJ2-7, so the J call may be wrong. Looked up from germline, CDR1 is SGDLS and CDR2 is YYNGEE. This CDR3 has 16 amino acids. The CDR3 nucleotides read TGTGCCAGCAGCGGGGGTGGGCTAGCGGGGGTTAACGAGCAGTACTTC. Its translation: CASSGGGLAGVNEQYF.

The V gene is TRBV4-3, the J gene TRBJ1-4; 7 bases fit TRBD1. V shed 0 bases and J 8 bases; nucleotides not matched to a gene: 12. The CDR3 is 17 amino acids. Germline CDR1 is LGHNA and CDR2 is YSLEER. As DNA, the CDR3 is TGCGCCAGCAGCCAAGATGGGGCTATAGGGGGCGGAGAAAAACTGTTTTTT. It translates to CASSQDGAIGGGEKLFF.

The CDR3 coding sequence is TGTGCCAGCAGCTTATCCGGGGGGGCGAATGAAAAACTGTTTTTT. Protein sequence: CASSLSGGANEKLFF. The V gene is TRBV7-6, the J gene TRBJ1-4, with a weak D call TRBD1 (6 bases). Trimming removed 2 bases from V and 5 bases from J, with 12 bases in between. CDR3 length: 15 amino acids. Looked up from germline, CDR1 is SGHVS and CDR2 is FNYEAQ.

The chain couples TRBV4-1 to TRBJ1-2, with D possibly TRBD1 on 5 matching bases. Trimming left V 0 bases short and J 8 bases short, with 13 bases between. The CDR3 is 14 residues long. Germline CDR1 reads MGHRA; CDR2 reads YSYEKL. The CDR3 sequence: CASSQDLGVGGYTF. DNA for the CDR3: TGCGCCAGCAGCCAAGATTTAGGGGTCGGGGGCTACACCTTC.

The V call is TRBV5-1, the J call TRBJ2-7, with 10 bases identical to TRBD2. Germline-derived CDR1 and CDR2 are SGHRS and YFSETQ. The trim removed 5 bases at V and 0 bases at J, leaving 5 bases unmatched. The CDR3 spans 15 residues. The CDR3 region is CASRWGLANSYEQYF. The CDR3 bases are TGCGCCAGCAGGTGGGGACTAGCGAACTCCTACGAGCAGTACTTC.

The gene calls are TRBV7-7 and TRBJ1-5; TRBD1 aligns across 7 bases. Germline values: CDR1 SSHAT, CDR2 FNYEAQ (reference sequence). V lost 4 bases, J lost 0 bases, and 6 bases stayed unmatched. There are 16 residues in the CDR3. The CDR3 nucleotides are TGTGCCAGCAGCTCTACAGGGGTTGATAGCAATCAGCCCCAGCATTTT. It specifies CASSSTGVDSNQPQHF.

This clone was counted once. CDR3 residues: CASSYRTANTEAFF. Here the CDR3 DNA reads TGTGCCAGCAGTTACAGGACAGCGAACACTGAAGCTTTCTTT. J is TRBJ1-1 and V is TRBV6-5; possibly TRBD1 for D (6 bases). Germline V gives CDR1 MNHEY, CDR2 SVGAGI. V lost 2 bases and J lost 1, with 8 bases in between. The CDR3 has 14 residues.

V gene TRBV7-9 combines with J gene TRBJ1-2; tentatively, D is TRBD1 (5 bases). Germline V gives CDR1 SEHNR, CDR2 FQNEAQ (reference sequence). This CDR3 has 14 residues. Deletions cut 1 base from V and 2 bases from J, with 8 bases between. CDR3 sequence reads: CASSLDTGNYGYTF. CDR3 nucleotides: TGTGCCAGCAGCTTAGACACAGGCAACTATGGCTACACCTTC.

V gene TRBV9 combines with J gene TRBJ1-2; 7 positions agree with TRBD1. Losses at the gene ends were 0 bases for V and 4 bases for J; bases not matched to a gene: 12. CDR1 SGDLS and CDR2 YYNGEE come from the germline V gene. CDR3 length: 17 amino acids. CDR3 in DNA: TGTGCCAGCAGCGTAGAGGTAGGGCAGGGGGGACTCTATGGCTACACCTTC. This codes for CASSVEVGQGGLYGYTF.

V gene TRBV4-1 combines with J gene TRBJ1-3; D remains unclear. Germline V gene sequence: CDR1 MGHRA, CDR2 YSYEKL. The CDR3 is made up of 16 amino acids. V lost 0 bases and J 0 bases, leaving 9 bases between the germline ends. CDR3 DNA sequence: TGCGCCAGCAGCCAAGATTGGGCAGCCTCTGGAAACACCATATATTTT. Encoded protein: CASSQDWAASGNTIYF.

This clone was picked up a small number of times. The V call is TRBV7-2, the J call TRBJ2-7, with a possible D match to TRBD2 (5 bases). V dropped 5 bases and J dropped 0 bases, with 11 bases sitting between them. Germline lookup yields CDR1 SGHTA and CDR2 FQGNSA. The CDR3 is 14 residues long. The CDR3 sequence: CASSLSSYSYEQYF. The DNA for the CDR3 is TGTGCCAGCAGCCTTTCTAGCTACTCCTACGAGCAGTACTTC. Together with reference TRBV7-2 and TRBJ2-7, the CDR3 gives the full variable domain: GAGVSQSPSNKVTEKGKDVELRCDPISGHTALYWYRQSLGQGLEFLIYFQGNSAPDKSGLPSDRFSAERTGGSVSTLTIQRTQQEDSAVYLCASSLSSYSYEQYFGPGTRLTVT.

This clone appeared a single time. V gene TRBV6-1 combines with J gene TRBJ1-2; TRBD1 matches at 9 bases. Unmatched junction bases numbered 5, after V lost 6 bases and J lost 3 bases. CDR3 length equals 14 residues. The V gene's germline CDR1 is MNHNS and CDR2 SASEGT. The CDR3 region is CASSLQGADYGYTF. DNA of the CDR3: TGTGCCAGCAGCCTACAGGGGGCTGACTATGGCTACACCTTC.

This chain joins TRBV5-1 and TRBJ1-1, with D possibly matching TRBD1 (6 bases). CDR1 SGHRS and CDR2 YFSETQ come from the germline V gene. V was shortened by 3 bases and J by 4 bases, with 13 bases between the two germline ends. This CDR3 has 14 amino acids. CDR3 bases: TGCGCCAGCAGCTATACAGGGATCGGCACTGAAGCTTTCTTT. It specifies CASSYTGIGTEAFF. Combining the CDR3 with reference TRBV5-1 and TRBJ1-1 gives the whole variable domain KAGVTQTPRYLIKTRGQQVTLSCSPISGHRSVSWYQQTPGQGLQFLFEYFSETQRNKGNFPGRFSGRQFSNSRSEMNVSTLELGDSALYLCASSYTGIGTEAFFGQGTRLTVV.

The V and J genes are TRBV28 and TRBJ2-7; a possible D gene is TRBD2 (6 bases). V was trimmed by 8 bases and J by 6 bases, leaving 20 bases between them. The CDR3 totals 14 residues. Germline lookup yields CDR1 MDHEN and CDR2 SYDVKM. As DNA, the CDR3 is TGTGCCAGCTACAACCCCCCTGGGGGAGGCGAGCAGTACTTC. Translated, it gives CASYNPPGGGEQYF.

This chain connects TRBV19 to TRBJ2-5, with TRBD2 identical over 11 bases. Looked up from germline, CDR1 is LNHDA and CDR2 is SQIVND (reference sequence). The CDR3 covers 13 residues. J gave up 4 bases and V 10 bases, and 5 bases lay outside the gene matches. The CDR3: CATSLAGVETQYF. The CDR3 DNA reads as TGTGCCACCTCACTAGCGGGGGTAGAGACCCAGTACTTC.

The chain joins TRBV7-2 to TRBJ1-2, with D maybe TRBD1 (5 bases). Germline lookup yields CDR1 SGHTA and CDR2 FQGNSA. There are 15 residues in the CDR3. V was trimmed by 0 bases and J by 6 bases, leaving 14 bases between them. CDR3 sequence (DNA): TGTGCCAGCAGCTTAGCGGTCCAGGGAACGAATGGCTACACCTTC. This codes for CASSLAVQGTNGYTF.